These 32 T cell receptor beta chains came from one sample sequenced in a study of graft-versus-host responses after intestinal transplantation. Intraepithelial and lamina propria lymphocytes were released after the graft tissue was processed. Profiled with immunoSEQ multiplex PCR; TCRdb holds only in-frame clones, not every one. The table has about 14,000 clones, around three quarters seen once; the top ten hold 3% to 4.5%. Sample: ileum tissue, taken just under 28 days after intestinal transplant. The source of these receptors is a human patient who received an intestinal transplant, so some T cells may come from the graft donor.

This chain uses TRBV11-2 with TRBJ2-1; 11 bases line up with TRBD2. The CDR3 contains 14 residues. CDR1 is SGHAT, CDR2 FQNNGV, per germline. Losses at the gene ends were 3 bases for V and 9 bases for J; bases not matched to a gene: 4. CDR3 sequence reads: CASSLGLAVPEQFF. In DNA form, the CDR3 reads TGTGCCAGCAGCTTGGGACTAGCGGTTCCTGAGCAGTTCTTC.

The chain employs TRBV28 and TRBJ2-1, with D tentatively TRBD1 (6 bases). Trimming removed 2 bases at V and 6 bases at J, with 11 bases between. Germline-derived CDR1 and CDR2 are MDHEN and SYDVKM. The CDR3 contains 14 residues. This chain's CDR3 is CASSLGQGSNEQFF. DNA for the CDR3: TGTGCCAGCAGTTTAGGGCAGGGGTCCAATGAGCAGTTCTTC.

The chain couples TRBV15 to TRBJ1-5; TRBD1 matches 7 bases. The CDR3 covers 16 residues. With V trimmed by 0 bases and J by 4 bases, 6 bases remained unmatched. Germline V gives CDR1 LNHNV, CDR2 YYDKDF (reference sequence). In DNA, the CDR3 is TGTGCCACCAGCAGAGATAGGCAGGGGGTGAATCAGCCCCAGCATTTT. Translated, it gives CATSRDRQGVNQPQHF.

The chain has TRBV7-8 and TRBJ2-5, with D maybe TRBD1 (7 bases). CDR1 SGHVS and CDR2 FQNEAQ come from the germline V gene. Trimming stripped 0 bases from V and 2 bases from J, with 10 bases between. The CDR3 contains 15 residues. This CDR3 reads CASSLATGRQETQYF. In DNA form, the CDR3 reads TGTGCCAGCAGCTTAGCGACAGGGAGGCAAGAGACCCAGTACTTC.

The CDR3 loop is CASRGQNNEQFF. CDR3 DNA sequence: TGTGCCAGCCGCGGACAGAACAATGAGCAGTTCTTC. The rearrangement uses TRBV9 and TRBJ2-1, with D possibly matching TRBD1 (6 bases). The CDR3 loop spans 12 amino acids. CDR1 and CDR2 (germline): SGDLS, YYNGEE. V was cut by 7 bases and J by 5 bases, with 10 bases left in between.

The rearrangement joins TRBV2 to TRBJ1-2, with TRBD1 identical over 7 bases. Germline V gene sequence: CDR1 SNHLY, CDR2 FYNNEI. The CDR3 covers 17 residues. After removal of 3 bases from V and 2 bases from J, the junction contained 12 bases not matched to a gene. The CDR3 loop reads CASSDQLGTERNYGYTF. The CDR3 coding sequence is TGTGCCAGCAGTGACCAGTTGGGGACAGAAAGGAACTATGGCTACACCTTC.

The chain uses TRBV7-2 and TRBJ2-7, with 7 bases lining up with TRBD2. The CDR3 covers 14 residues. V lost 2 bases to trimming and J lost 2 bases; unmatched junction nucleotides: 3. Germline V gene lookup returns CDR1 SGHTA and CDR2 FQGNSA. As DNA, the CDR3 is TGTGCCAGCAGCTTATGGGGGGGGGCCTACGAGCAGTACGTC. Its protein is CASSLWGGAYEQYV.

The rearrangement joins TRBV2 to TRBJ2-5, with D maybe TRBD1 (6 bases). CDR3 length: 14 amino acids. Trimming cost V 7 bases and J 4 bases, with 16 bases left between them. Germline CDR1 reads SNHLY; CDR2 reads FYNNEI. For the CDR3, the DNA is TGTGCCAGCAACAACAGGGCTACGGGAGAGACCCAGTACTTC. This codes for CASNNRATGETQYF.

The gene calls are TRBV2 and TRBJ2-2; maybe TRBD2 (6 bases). This CDR3 comprises 14 residues. Trimming took 4 bases from V and 3 from J, leaving 9 bases between them. Germline CDR1 SNHLY, CDR2 FYNNEI. The CDR3 nucleotides are TGTGCCAGCAGTGTACGGGAGTACACCGGGGAGCTGTTTTTT. Its protein is CASSVREYTGELFF.

The rearrangement joins TRBV28 to TRBJ1-6; D not resolved. The germline V gene encodes CDR1 MDHEN and CDR2 SYDVKM. Deletions cut 3 bases from V and 3 bases from J, with 9 bases between. CDR3 size: 15 residues. CDR3 coding DNA: TGTGCCAGCAGTTTTTCCGAGGGCTATAATTCACCCCTCCACTTT. Translation: CASSFSEGYNSPLHF.

The chain carries TRBV11-3 and TRBJ2-7; D is perhaps TRBD1 (6 bases). V lost 6 bases and J 4 bases, leaving 19 bases between the germline ends. Per the germline V gene, CDR1 is SGHNT and CDR2 is YENEEA. The CDR3 is 15 amino acids. CDR3 in amino acids: CASRVQGSNAYEQYV. CDR3 nucleotide sequence: TGTGCCAGCAGGGTACAGGGATCTAATGCGTACGAGCAGTACGTC.

This clone appeared a few times. The chain has TRBV5-6 and TRBJ2-7; D is perhaps TRBD2 (5 bases). Germline-derived CDR1 and CDR2 are SGHDT and YYEEEE. This CDR3 has 14 residues. Trimming took 0 bases from V and 3 from J, leaving 10 bases between them. CDR3 in amino acids: CASSLAGVNYEQYV. The DNA for the CDR3 is TGTGCCAGCAGCTTGGCCGGGGTCAACTACGAGCAGTACGTC.

DNA of the CDR3: TGTGCCAGCAGCCCCGTAGCTAGCGAGGAGACCCAGTACTTC. It is translated as CASSPVASEETQYF. The chain recombines TRBV11-2 with TRBJ2-5; D possibly corresponds to TRBD2 (6 bases). V was cut by 5 bases and J by 5 bases, with 15 bases left in between. The germline CDR1 and CDR2 sequences are SGHAT and FQNNGV. The CDR3 has 14 amino acids.

This clone was seen only a few times. V gene TRBV6-5 combines with J gene TRBJ1-6, with D unclear. V was clipped by 3 bases and J by 10 bases, with 4 bases between them. Per the germline V gene, CDR1 is MNHEY and CDR2 is SVGAGI. This CDR3 is built from 11 residues. In DNA form, the CDR3 reads TGTGCCAGCAGTTATAGATCACCCCTCCACTTT. It translates to CASSYRSPLHF.

The chain employs TRBV27 and TRBJ1-3, with D possibly TRBD1 on 5 matching bases. V lost 5 bases and J 4 bases, leaving 12 bases between the germline ends. This CDR3 region has 14 residues. Germline lookup yields CDR1 MNHEY and CDR2 SMNVEV (reference sequence). CDR3 bases: TGTGCCAGCAGTCCCCAGGGTAGGGGAAACACCATATATTTT. Translation gives CASSPQGRGNTIYF.

This clone occurred once. The chain employs TRBV7-2 and TRBJ1-6, with 7 bases aligning to TRBD1. V was pared by 5 bases and J by 6 bases, with 4 bases of the junction left unmatched. Germline CDR1 SGHTA, CDR2 FQGNSA. This CDR3 is built from 14 residues. The CDR3 loop reads CASSRGQINSPLHF. The CDR3, as DNA: TGTGCCAGCAGCCGGGGACAGATTAATTCACCCCTCCACTTT.

The chain joins TRBV7-9 to TRBJ1-2, with 7 bases that match TRBD1. J was trimmed by 0 bases and V by 2 bases; bases with no gene match: 6. CDR1 and CDR2 from the germline V gene are SEHNR and FQNEAQ (reference sequence). This CDR3 comprises 16 residues. This CDR3 is CASSLFPGTANYGYTF. CDR3 coding DNA: TGTGCCAGCAGCTTATTTCCCGGGACAGCTAACTATGGCTACACCTTC.

The chain joins TRBV27 to TRBJ2-2, with 9 bases that match TRBD1. Germline values: CDR1 MNHEY, CDR2 SMNVEV (reference sequence). V gave up 0 bases and J gave up 0 bases; unmatched junction bases: 8. CDR3 length: 19 amino acids. CDR3 nucleotide sequence: TGTGCCAGCAGTTTATCGATTAGGTGGACAGGGGCGAACACCGGGGAGCTGTTTTTT. Translating gives CASSLSIRWTGANTGELFF.

The gene calls are TRBV9 and TRBJ2-1, with 10 bases identical to TRBD1. J was trimmed by 10 bases and V by 3 bases; bases with no gene match: 10. This CDR3 has 15 amino acids. Germline CDR1 reads SGDLS; CDR2 reads YYNGEE. The CDR3 nucleotides read TGTGCCAGCAGCGCCGGGACAGGGGCATCGTGGGAGCAGTTCTTC. Residues: CASSAGTGASWEQFF.

The chain couples TRBV6-5 to TRBJ1-4, with 9 bases identical to TRBD1. CDR3 length: 14 residues. V shed 5 bases and J 7 bases; nucleotides not matched to a gene: 5. Germline V gene sequence: CDR1 MNHEY, CDR2 SVGAGI. The CDR3 DNA reads as TGTGCCAGCAGTAAGGACAGGGGTGGTGAAAAACTGTTTTTT. It is translated as CASSKDRGGEKLFF.

The gene calls are TRBV6-5 and TRBJ1-1, with D possibly being TRBD1 (6 bases). The V and J ends lost 6 bases and 5 bases respectively, with 13 bases between them. CDR1 MNHEY and CDR2 SVGAGI come from the germline V gene. CDR3 size: 13 residues. CDR3 sequence reads: CASSDRLGTEAFF. The CDR3 DNA reads as TGTGCCAGCAGCGACAGGCTGGGGACTGAAGCTTTCTTT.

The sample holds one count of this clone. The genes are TRBV2 and TRBJ2-6; 7 positions match TRBD1. This CDR3 is built from 16 residues. CDR1 is SNHLY and CDR2 is FYNNEI in the germline V gene. Unmatched junction bases numbered 6, after V lost 6 bases and J lost 1 base. The CDR3 DNA follows: TGTGCCAGCAGAGCAGGACAGGCATCTGGGGCCAACGTCCTGACTTTC. The encoded protein is CASRAGQASGANVLTF. The full variable domain, its missing parts supplied by reference TRBV2 and TRBJ2-6, is EPEVTQTPSHQVTQMGQEVILRCVPISNHLYFYWYRQILGQKVEFLVSFYNNEISEKSEIFDDQFSVERPDGSNFTLKIRSTKLEDSAMYFCASRAGQASGANVLTFGAGSRLTVL.

This clone was counted between two and nine times. The V and J genes are TRBV5-1 and TRBJ1-5; 7 nucleotides match TRBD1. There are 15 residues in the CDR3. Per germline, CDR1 SGHRS and CDR2 YFSETQ. J lost 4 bases, V lost 4 bases, and 8 bases had no gene match. The CDR3: CASSVTGTANQPQHF. Written as DNA, the CDR3 is TGCGCCAGCAGCGTAACCGGGACAGCAAATCAGCCCCAGCATTTT.

This clone was recorded a few times. The chain recombines TRBV5-1 with TRBJ2-2; unclear D gene. Germline CDR1 reads SGHRS; CDR2 reads YFSETQ. The CDR3 extends over 14 amino acids. Deletions cut 7 bases from V and 1 base from J, with 11 bases between. CDR3 amino acids: CASGDIENTGELFF. The CDR3 region has the DNA TGCGCCAGCGGCGACATTGAGAACACCGGGGAGCTGTTTTTT.

The chain links TRBV4-1 to TRBJ2-2; D remains ambiguous. This CDR3 is 16 amino acids long. Germline loops: CDR1 MGHRA, CDR2 YSYEKL. V was shortened by 0 bases and J by 5 bases, with 13 bases between the two germline ends. CDR3 loop: CASSQEPGTETGELFF. In nucleotides, the CDR3 is TGCGCCAGCAGCCAAGAGCCAGGTACAGAAACCGGGGAGCTGTTTTTT.

The gene calls are TRBV12-5 and TRBJ1-2; 7 positions agree with TRBD1. Trimming took 3 bases from V and 6 from J; bases not matched to a gene: 19. The CDR3 consists of 18 residues. The germline gives CDR1 LGHNT, CDR2 FRNRAP. The DNA for the CDR3 is TGTGCTAGTGGTTTTCGAGGGGGCGCAGGCCTATTGATAGATGGCTACACCTTC. It is translated as CASGFRGGAGLLIDGYTF.

This clone has only a few counts. The V call is TRBV7-2, the J call TRBJ2-1; 10 bases align to TRBD2. From germline, CDR1 is SGHTA and CDR2 FQGNSA. The CDR3 has 14 residues. Losses at the gene ends were 5 bases for V and 8 bases for J; bases not matched to a gene: 6. The CDR3 loop reads CASSPAGGRDEQFF. The CDR3 DNA reads TGTGCCAGCAGCCCAGCGGGAGGGCGGGATGAGCAGTTCTTC.

This rearrangement joins TRBV21-1 to TRBJ2-7; the D call of TRBD1 is as the table states it, not checked on the DNA. TRBV21-1 is recorded as a pseudogene. The CDR3 has 14 amino acids. CDR3 in DNA: TGTGCCAGCATGCGGGCAGGGGCCTACTACGAGCAGTACGTC. This encodes CASMRAGAYYEQYV.

Comment on this clone: The junction departs from the called germline gene at one end, perhaps through a read error. This chain connects TRBV19 to TRBJ2-1, with 12 positions matching TRBD2. Germline CDR1 reads LNHDA; CDR2 reads SQIVND (reference sequence). The CDR3 loop spans 16 amino acids. In DNA form, the CDR3 reads TGTGCCGGTAGACCCGGACTAGCGGGGAATTACAATGAGCAGTTCTTC. Its translation is CAGRPGLAGNYNEQFF.

J is TRBJ2-2 and V is TRBV29-1, with 9 bases fitting TRBD1. Germline CDR1 is SQVTM and CDR2 is ANQGSEA. V lost 3 bases, J lost 6 bases, and 5 bases stayed unmatched. This CDR3 spans 14 amino acids. The CDR3 loop is CSVDPGQGSGELFF. The CDR3 DNA reads as TGCAGCGTTGATCCGGGACAGGGATCCGGGGAGCTGTTTTTT.

This clone was detected only a few times. The chain recombines TRBV18 with TRBJ1-3; D ambiguous. The CDR3 is 14 amino acids. Looked up from germline, CDR1 is KGHSH and CDR2 is LQKENI. With 9 bases removed from V and 4 bases from J, the gap between germline ends came to 16 bases. CDR3 in DNA: TGTGCCAGTTTCCCAGACAAGTCCGGAAACACCATATATTTT. Translating gives CASFPDKSGNTIYF. Using reference TRBV18 and TRBJ1-3 for the parts outside the CDR3, the full variable domain is NAGVMQNPRHLVRRRGQEARLRCSPMKGHSHVYWYRQLPEEGLKFMVYLQKENIIDESGMPKERFSAEFPKEGPSILRIQQVVRGDSAAYFCASFPDKSGNTIYFGEGSWLTVV.

The V call is TRBV28, the J call TRBJ1-1; D possibly corresponds to TRBD1 (6 bases). CDR3 length equals 13 residues. V lost 7 bases to trimming and J lost 7 bases, with 16 bases between them. CDR1 and CDR2 from the germline V gene are MDHEN and SYDVKM. As DNA, the CDR3 is TGTGCCAGCAACAGCGGGGGCATTCGTGAAGCTTTCTTT. Its translation is CASNSGGIREAFF.